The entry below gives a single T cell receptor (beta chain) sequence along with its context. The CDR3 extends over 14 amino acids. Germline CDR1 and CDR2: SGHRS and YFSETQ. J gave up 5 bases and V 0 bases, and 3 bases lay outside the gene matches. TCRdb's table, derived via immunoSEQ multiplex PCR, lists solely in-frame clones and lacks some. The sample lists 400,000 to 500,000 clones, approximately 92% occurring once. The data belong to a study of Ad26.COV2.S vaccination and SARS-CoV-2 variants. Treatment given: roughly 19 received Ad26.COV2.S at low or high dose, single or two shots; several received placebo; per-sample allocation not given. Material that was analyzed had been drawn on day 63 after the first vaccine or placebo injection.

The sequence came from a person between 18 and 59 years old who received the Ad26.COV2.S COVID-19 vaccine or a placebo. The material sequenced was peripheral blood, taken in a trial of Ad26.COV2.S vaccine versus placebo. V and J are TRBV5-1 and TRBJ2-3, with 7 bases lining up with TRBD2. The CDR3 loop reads CASSLGGGIDTQYF. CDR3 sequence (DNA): TGCGCCAGCAGCTTGGGCGGGGGAATAGATACGCAGTATTTT.